The rows below give T cell receptor beta chains drawn from one sample of a study of shared clonotypes between healthy human individuals. Only in-frame clones appear in the TCRdb table, and some are missing; sequencing was by immunoSEQ multiplex PCR. Of 2 million to 2.5 million clones listed, approximately 96% are singletons. The sample taken for sequencing was naive CD4+ T cells sorted from blood. All receptors come from a man in his late teens or twenties in good health. Each CDR3 is given without its conserved first and last residue. D genes are given only for firm matches.

J: TRBJ2-1; D: .; V: TRBV5-4; CDR3: ASSLEGSSSYNEQF
J: TRBJ2-2; D: .; V: TRBV15; CDR3: ATSRDLSPGGGELF
J: TRBJ1-1; D: TRBD1; V: TRBV7-9; CDR3: ASNRQGNTEAF
J: TRBJ2-1; D: .; V: TRBV2; CDR3: ASIERLEQF
J: TRBJ1-5; D: .; V: TRBV6-6; CDR3: ASSYTGGNQPQH
J: TRBJ2-5; D: .; V: TRBV4-2; CDR3: ASSQVAGRGETQY
J: TRBJ1-4; D: TRBD1; V: TRBV18; CDR3: ASSRQGGEKLF
J: TRBJ2-7; D: .; V: TRBV28; CDR3: ATTPRPGTVYEQY
J: TRBJ1-2; D: .; V: TRBV30; CDR3: AWSVMDSYGYT
J: TRBJ1-5; D: TRBD1; V: TRBV6-1; CDR3: ASSESWDREYQPQH
J: TRBJ2-5; D: .; V: TRBV5-1; CDR3: ASSLWGSRETQY
J: TRBJ1-3; D: .; V: TRBV2; CDR3: ASSGWGSGNTIY
J: TRBJ1-3; D: .; V: TRBV30; CDR3: AWSVGGEFLNTIY
J: TRBJ1-6; D: .; V: TRBV6-5; CDR3: ASSELGTLLSPLH
J: TRBJ2-5; D: .; V: TRBV30; CDR3: AWSVRGGGATQY
J: TRBJ2-1; D: TRBD2; V: TRBV18; CDR3: ASSPLGLAGVSYNEQF
J: TRBJ1-2; D: .; V: TRBV7-6; CDR3: ASSPGGKTANYGYT
J: TRBJ1-2; D: .; V: TRBV6-4; CDR3: ASSSGGNYGYT
J: TRBJ2-5; D: .; V: TRBV2; CDR3: ASSRDTQETQY
J: TRBJ1-6; D: .; V: TRBV5-5; CDR3: ASSLQSSYNSPLH
J: TRBJ2-3; D: TRBD2; V: TRBV19; CDR3: ASSPPLAGASTDTQY
J: TRBJ2-5; D: .; V: TRBV5-1; CDR3: ASSLQTSLETQY
J: TRBJ1-1; D: TRBD1; V: TRBV12-5; CDR3: ASDIDRVGGAF
J: TRBJ2-5; D: TRBD2; V: TRBV10-3; CDR3: AISESPAGGEETQY
J: TRBJ2-5; D: .; V: TRBV7-2; CDR3: ASTPGSEETQY
J: TRBJ2-1; D: TRBD2; V: TRBV6-6; CDR3: ASSQLAGGYNEQF
J: TRBJ2-5; D: .; V: TRBV7-2; CDR3: ASSTSGRQETQY
J: TRBJ1-6; D: .; V: TRBV6-5; CDR3: ASSYAGAPLH
J: TRBJ1-4; D: .; V: TRBV30; CDR3: AWSGQGGEKLF
J: TRBJ1-1; D: .; V: TRBV6-5; CDR3: ASSYDGITEAF
J: TRBJ2-5; D: .; V: TRBV6-6; CDR3: ASSYSGLGEETQY
J: TRBJ1-2; D: .; V: TRBV30; CDR3: AWTVTPLNGYT
J: TRBJ2-1; D: TRBD1; V: TRBV6-5; CDR3: ASSYAGTGANEQF
J: TRBJ2-3; D: .; V: TRBV5-4; CDR3: ASSPELGGAQSTQY
J: TRBJ1-5; D: .; V: TRBV5-8; CDR3: ASMGGGNQPQH
J: TRBJ2-2; D: TRBD2; V: TRBV10-1; CDR3: ASRSGGDTGELF
J: TRBJ2-4; D: .; V: TRBV19; CDR3: ASRDPGPNIQY